This TCR beta chain is from a study of OX40 agonist ivuxolimab in advanced cancers. Study-wide context: The dose of intravenous ivuxolimab that patients received every 2 weeks ranged from 0.01 to 10 mg/kg. Whole-study results and caveats: It was also the case that some nonresponders had low normalized T-cell clonal expansion. Antigen targets of the expanded peripheral T cells went undetermined.

Regarding this clone: Its antigen remains unknown.

Deletions cut 3 bases from V and 0 bases from J, with 11 bases between. This CDR3 has 15 amino acids. Germline V gene data show CDR1 as SGHDT and CDR2 as YYEEEE. Data came from immunoSEQ multiplex PCR; TCRdb stores just in-frame clones and leaves some out. Of about 58,000 clones in the sample, approximately 87% were seen once. Patients were excluded for autoimmune disease history or systemic immunosuppression. This TCR was recovered from an adult with an advanced solid tumor such as melanoma, head and neck, liver or kidney cancer. The chain links TRBV5-6 to TRBJ2-3; D is uncertain. The sample in question was CD4+ or CD8+ T cells sorted from blood, obtained in a trial of the OX40 agonist ivuxolimab. CDR3 sequence (DNA): TGTGCCAGCAGCTCCGATACCTCTAGCACAGATACGCAGTATTTT. Translated, it gives CASSSDTSSTDTQYF.